These T cell receptor beta chains were read from a single sample in a study of T cell changes during pregnancy in multiple sclerosis. Libraries were prepared by immunoSEQ multiplex PCR; TCRdb keeps only in-frame clonotypes and omits some of them. The repertoire holds tens of thousands of clones, with around nine tenths as singletons. The sample consisted of CD4+ T cells from peripheral blood mononuclear cells, taken before pregnancy. All receptors derive from a female donor with multiple sclerosis, enrolled in a pregnancy study. The CDR3 runs from the conserved cysteine through the conserved F or W. A D gene is named only where the DNA matches it firmly. Where a row states a size, it is once, few, many or the class of an expanded clone; other rows omit it.

V: TRBV5-1
D: .
J: TRBJ1-2
size: once
DNA: TGCGCCAGCAGCGAGTCTAACTATGGCTACACCTTC
CDR3: CASSESNYGYTF

V: TRBV6-5
D: TRBD1
J: TRBJ1-2
size: few
DNA: TGTGCCAGCAGGGACAGGGGGGGCTACACCTTC
CDR3: CASRDRGGYTF

V: TRBV19
D: TRBD2
J: TRBJ2-2
size: .
DNA: TGTGCCAGTCGTACTAGCGGGGCTTTATCGAACACCGGGGAGCTGTTTTTT
CDR3: CASRTSGALSNTGELFF

V: TRBV5-4
D: .
J: TRBJ2-6
size: .
DNA: TGTGCCAGCACGTGGAGTGGCCCTGGGGCCAACGTCCTGACTTTC
CDR3: CASTWSGPGANVLTF

V: TRBV29-1
D: TRBD1
J: TRBJ2-3
size: .
DNA: TGCAGCGTTGCACGGGACAGGTCGCGCACAGATACGCAGTATTTT
CDR3: CSVARDRSRTDTQYF

V: TRBV28
D: TRBD2
J: TRBJ2-2
size: once
DNA: TGTGCCAGTTTGGTCGGGGGGTACACCGGGGAGCTGTTTTTT
CDR3: CASLVGGYTGELFF

V: TRBV2
D: TRBD1
J: TRBJ1-6
size: .
DNA: TGTGCCAGCAGTTCAACAGGGGATTCACCCCTCCACTTT
CDR3: CASSSTGDSPLHF

V: TRBV19
D: .
J: TRBJ2-3
size: .
DNA: TGTGCCAGTAGTATAGACGGCAGGGGAAGCACAGATACGCAGTATTTT
CDR3: CASSIDGRGSTDTQYF

V: TRBV7-2
D: TRBD2
J: TRBJ2-4
size: .
DNA: TGTGCCAGCAGCTCGGGACTAGCGGGGGCCCCCCTACGGAACATTCAGTACTTC
CDR3: CASSSGLAGAPLRNIQYF

V: TRBV5-6
D: .
J: TRBJ2-3
size: .
DNA: TGTGCCAGCAGCTTCGGAGTTCTATCTACTAGCACAGATACGCAGTATTTT
CDR3: CASSFGVLSTSTDTQYF

V: TRBV5-1
D: .
J: TRBJ2-1
size: .
DNA: TGCGCCAGCAGCTTGGCCACGCAGGGGGGCGATGAGCAGTTCTTC
CDR3: CASSLATQGGDEQFF

V: TRBV7-3
D: .
J: TRBJ2-5
size: .
DNA: TGTGCCAGCAGCTCCAAGCCCAGGGCTCATCAAGAGACCCAGTACTTC
CDR3: CASSSKPRAHQETQYF

V: TRBV27
D: TRBD2
J: TRBJ2-7
size: .
DNA: TGTGCCAGCAGTCAACGGGTCTCGGGGGGCGAGCAGTACTTC
CDR3: CASSQRVSGGEQYF

V: TRBV4-3
D: TRBD1
J: TRBJ1-6
size: .
DNA: TGCGCCAGCAGCCAGAGGTCTTTTTGGCAAAGGGACAGGGAAAATTCACCCCTCCACTTT
CDR3: CASSQRSFWQRDRENSPLHF

V: TRBV30
D: TRBD2
J: TRBJ2-5
size: .
DNA: TGTGCCTGGAGTGTACAGCGCGGGGGGGCTAGGGAGACCCAGTACTTC
CDR3: CAWSVQRGGARETQYF

V: TRBV23-1
D: TRBD2
J: TRBJ2-1
size: .
DNA: TGCGCCAGCAGTCAAAGTGGCAGCGGGAGTTGCAATGAGCAGTTCTTC
CDR3: CASSQSGSGSCNEQFF

V: TRBV29-1
D: .
J: TRBJ2-5
size: .
DNA: TGCAGCGTTGAAGGCCGAAAGGGGAGGTTGGTCGAGACCCAGTACTTC
CDR3: CSVEGRKGRLVETQYF

V: TRBV5-5
D: TRBD2
J: TRBJ2-7
size: .
DNA: TGTGCCAGCCGGACTAGCGGGGCCTCCTACGAGCAGTACTTC
CDR3: CASRTSGASYEQYF

V: TRBV5-4
D: .
J: TRBJ2-5
size: .
DNA: TGTGCCAGCAGCACCAATCCAAGAGAAGAGACCCAGTACTTC
CDR3: CASSTNPREETQYF

V: TRBV30
D: TRBD2
J: TRBJ2-1
size: .
DNA: TGTGCCTGGAGTGTACTAGGCGGGAGCTCCTACAATGAGCAGTTCTTC
CDR3: CAWSVLGGSSYNEQFF

V: TRBV7-3
D: .
J: TRBJ2-5
size: .
DNA: TGTGCCAGCAGCCCCGGGGTCCAAGAGACCCAGTACTTC
CDR3: CASSPGVQETQYF

V: TRBV15
D: .
J: TRBJ2-2
size: once
DNA: TGTGCCACCAGCAGAGATTACGGGGACACTAGCACCGGGGAGCTGTTTTTT
CDR3: CATSRDYGDTSTGELFF

V: TRBV11-3
D: TRBD1
J: TRBJ2-1
size: .
DNA: TGTGCCAGCAGCTTAGTACCCAGGGGGCAGGGGGACAATGAGCAGTTCTTC
CDR3: CASSLVPRGQGDNEQFF

V: TRBV11-1
D: TRBD1
J: TRBJ1-1
size: .
DNA: TGTGCCAGCAGCCCCGACAGGGAGAACACTGAAGCTTTCTTT
CDR3: CASSPDRENTEAFF

V: TRBV7-8
D: .
J: TRBJ1-2
size: .
DNA: TGTGCCAGCAGCCTCCGGGACAACCCCTTCGATGGCTACACCTTC
CDR3: CASSLRDNPFDGYTF

V: TRBV28
D: .
J: TRBJ1-4
size: .
DNA: TGTGCCAGCAGATCCAGGGGAACTAATGAAAAACTGTTTTTT
CDR3: CASRSRGTNEKLFF

V: TRBV7-9
D: .
J: TRBJ1-5
size: once
DNA: TGTGCCAGCAGTTCTGACAGCGACAATCAGCCCCAGCATTTT
CDR3: CASSSDSDNQPQHF

V: TRBV7-2
D: .
J: TRBJ1-1
size: .
DNA: TGTGCCAGCAGAACGTCTTCCAGGATGAACACTGAAGCTTTCTTT
CDR3: CASRTSSRMNTEAFF

V: TRBV5-6
D: .
J: TRBJ2-2
size: .
DNA: TGTGCCAGCAGCTTGGCGGCAGGGTTGAACACCGGGGAGCTGTTTTTT
CDR3: CASSLAAGLNTGELFF

V: TRBV18
D: .
J: TRBJ1-1
size: .
DNA: TGTGCCAGCTCACCCGGGACATCCCGTCAGAACACTGAAGCTTTCTTT
CDR3: CASSPGTSRQNTEAFF

V: TRBV29-1
D: .
J: TRBJ2-3
size: once
DNA: TGCACCACTAACACAGATACGCAGTATTTT
CDR3: CTTNTDTQYF

V: TRBV23-1
D: TRBD1
J: TRBJ2-3
size: .
DNA: TGCGCCAGCAGTCAAAAAGACAGGGAATTAAGCACAGATACGCAGTATTTT
CDR3: CASSQKDRELSTDTQYF

V: TRBV18
D: .
J: TRBJ1-1
size: .
DNA: TGTGCCAGCTCACCAGGGGCGGCCGAAGCTTTCTTT
CDR3: CASSPGAAEAFF

V: TRBV6-5
D: .
J: TRBJ1-6
size: few
DNA: TGTGCCAGCAGGACACAGGGTGAATCACCCCTCCACTTT
CDR3: CASRTQGESPLHF

V: TRBV30
D: TRBD2
J: TRBJ2-7
size: .
DNA: TGTGCCTGGAGTGTACTGAGCGGGGGCCCTAACTACGAGCAGTACTTC
CDR3: CAWSVLSGGPNYEQYF

V: TRBV7-9
D: TRBD1
J: TRBJ2-4
size: .
DNA: TGTGCCAGCAGCCTGGGACAGGGGGTAGGCATTCAGTACTTC
CDR3: CASSLGQGVGIQYF

V: TRBV15
D: TRBD2
J: TRBJ2-3
size: .
DNA: TGTGCCACCAGCGGGACTAGCGGGGGGGCTCGGACAGATACGCAGTATTTT
CDR3: CATSGTSGGARTDTQYF

V: TRBV30
D: .
J: TRBJ1-3
size: .
DNA: TGTGCCTCAATTTACTCCCCCGGTGTACTCTCTGGAAACACCATATATTTT
CDR3: CASIYSPGVLSGNTIYF

V: TRBV18
D: .
J: TRBJ2-3
size: .
DNA: TGTGCCAGCTCATCCCTCGACGCCGTCGACTGGGGCACAGATACGCAGTATTTT
CDR3: CASSSLDAVDWGTDTQYF

V: TRBV20-1
D: TRBD2
J: TRBJ2-1
size: .
DNA: TGCAGTGCAACTAGCGGGGAGCAGTTCTTC
CDR3: CSATSGEQFF

V: TRBV6-4
D: .
J: TRBJ1-2
size: .
DNA: TGTGCCAGCAGTGACCAACGGAGGAGCTACACCTTC
CDR3: CASSDQRRSYTF

V: TRBV6-6
D: .
J: TRBJ2-2
size: .
DNA: TGTGCCAGCAGGGAAGGGGCCCTTTCGGCCGGGGAGCTGTTTTTT
CDR3: CASREGALSAGELFF

V: TRBV6-5
D: TRBD1
J: TRBJ1-2
size: .
DNA: TGTGCCAGCAGCTTACAGGGGAGCTATGGCTACACCTTC
CDR3: CASSLQGSYGYTF

V: TRBV7-9
D: TRBD2
J: TRBJ2-7
size: .
DNA: TGTGCCAGCAGCGGAGTCAACACCGGGACTAGGTCCCACGAGCAGTACTTC
CDR3: CASSGVNTGTRSHEQYF

V: TRBV30
D: TRBD1
J: TRBJ2-1
size: .
DNA: TGTGCCTGGAGTGTACAGGGGGGTAACAATGAGCAGTTCTTC
CDR3: CAWSVQGGNNEQFF

V: TRBV2
D: .
J: TRBJ2-7
size: .
DNA: TGTGCCAGCAGAAGGGGGGGAGGGGGCTACGAGCAGTACTTC
CDR3: CASRRGGGGYEQYF

V: TRBV7-2
D: .
J: TRBJ1-5
size: .
DNA: TGTGCCAGCAGCTTAATAGGGGGAGCGAGCAATCAGCCCCAGCATTTT
CDR3: CASSLIGGASNQPQHF

V: TRBV5-4
D: .
J: TRBJ1-6
size: once
DNA: TGTGCCAGCAGCTTGGAGGCGGATATGAGATCACCCCTCCACTTT
CDR3: CASSLEADMRSPLHF

V: TRBV4-1
D: .
J: TRBJ1-2
size: few
DNA: TGCGCCAGCAGCCCGGACACATCTAACTATGGCTACACCTTC
CDR3: CASSPDTSNYGYTF

V: TRBV6-5
D: TRBD1
J: TRBJ2-5
size: .
DNA: TGTGCCAGCAGTTACTTCGGGACAGGGGGCGGGGAGACCCAGTACTTC
CDR3: CASSYFGTGGGETQYF

V: TRBV20-1
D: .
J: TRBJ2-7
size: .
DNA: TGCAGTGCTAGAGACGGTGCCGAAACCTTC
CDR3: CSARDGAETF

V: TRBV15
D: TRBD2
J: TRBJ2-2
size: .
DNA: TGTGCCACCAGCAGTCAAAGGGGCGGGAGGGCGGGGACCGGGGAGCTGTTTTTT
CDR3: CATSSQRGGRAGTGELFF

V: TRBV7-2
D: .
J: TRBJ1-1
size: .
DNA: TGTGCCAGCAGCTTAGAGGGAGTCACTGAAGCTTTCTTT
CDR3: CASSLEGVTEAFF

V: TRBV11-2
D: TRBD1
J: TRBJ1-3
size: .
DNA: TGTGCCAGCAGACACGGGGACAGCTCTGGAAACACCATATATTTT
CDR3: CASRHGDSSGNTIYF

V: TRBV5-4
D: TRBD1
J: TRBJ1-3
size: .
DNA: TGTGCCAGCAGCTTGGTACAGGGGGCTAAGGGAAACACCATATATTTT
CDR3: CASSLVQGAKGNTIYF

V: TRBV7-9
D: .
J: TRBJ1-4
size: .
DNA: TGTGCCAGCAGCCGCCGACAAGACAGGCTTAATGAAAAACTGTTTTTT
CDR3: CASSRRQDRLNEKLFF